These T cell receptor beta chains were read from a single sample in a study of T cell responses to AZD1222 COVID-19 vaccine. Libraries were prepared by immunoSEQ multiplex PCR; TCRdb keeps only in-frame clonotypes and omits some of them. The sample includes nearly 80,000 clones, 75% to 85% of them seen just once. Sequencing used peripheral blood, obtained on day 0 of AZD1222 vaccination. These receptors originate from an adult in good health. Both conserved end residues are part of each CDR3. The D gene is left open where the match is weak. Clone size is not always given. Where it is, it says once, few, many or a class for expanded clones.

v_call,clone_size,d_call,j_call,cdr3_nt,cdr3_aa
TRBV7-9,NA,NA,TRBJ1-5,TGTGCCAGCAGCTCCGGGTTCAATCAGCCCCAGCATTTT,CASSSGFNQPQHF
TRBV28,NA,NA,TRBJ1-1,TGTGCCAGCAGTTTGCAGGGCACTGAAGCTTTCTTT,CASSLQGTEAFF
TRBV7-2,NA,NA,TRBJ2-7,TGTGCCAGCAGCTTAGTTCACCCCCCCGAGCAGTACTTC,CASSLVHPPEQYF
TRBV7-2,NA,NA,TRBJ2-3,TGTGCCAGCAGCTCCACGGGGCGGGATACGCAGTATTTT,CASSSTGRDTQYF
TRBV5-1,NA,TRBD1,TRBJ2-1,TGCGCCAGCGGCCGGGACAGGGGAGACAATGAGCAGTTCTTC,CASGRDRGDNEQFF
TRBV6-5,NA,NA,TRBJ1-2,TGTGCCAGCAGTTCCCAGGGTGGCTACACCTTC,CASSSQGGYTF
TRBV12-3/TRBV12-4,NA,NA,TRBJ1-3,TGTGCCAGCAGTTTAAATGGAAACACCATATATTTT,CASSLNGNTIYF
TRBV12-3/TRBV12-4,NA,NA,TRBJ2-5,TGTGCCAGCAGTTCCCGAACCCGGGAGACCCAGTACTTC,CASSSRTRETQYF
TRBV19,once,TRBD1,TRBJ2-4,TGTGCCAGTAGTATCTGGGGACAGGGACGTGGCAAAAACATTCAGTACTTC,CASSIWGQGRGKNIQYF
TRBV29-1,NA,NA,TRBJ2-1,TGCAGCGTTGAGAGGCGGGGAGTTCTGTTCTTC,CSVERRGVLFF
TRBV5-1,NA,NA,TRBJ1-1,TGCGCCAGCAGCAGCGGGGGCCCAGGAGCTTTCTTT,CASSSGGPGAFF
TRBV28,NA,TRBD1,TRBJ1-5,TGTGCCAGCACCCTTCAGGGGGGCGGTCAGCCCCAGCATTTT,CASTLQGGGQPQHF
TRBV6-1,NA,TRBD2,TRBJ2-7,TGTGCCAGCAGTGAACAGGGACTAGCGGGAAACTACGAGCAGTACTTC,CASSEQGLAGNYEQYF
TRBV6-5,NA,NA,TRBJ1-4,TGTGCCAGCAGTCGGGGTTTGGGTGAAAAACTGTTTTTT,CASSRGLGEKLFF
TRBV5-1,NA,TRBD1,TRBJ2-3,TGCGCCAGCAGCCCGGCGGGACAGGGTGTCGATACGCAGTATTTT,CASSPAGQGVDTQYF
TRBV28,few,NA,TRBJ1-2,TGTGCCAGCAGTCTACAGGGAGTCGGCGGCTACACCTTC,CASSLQGVGGYTF
TRBV19,NA,NA,TRBJ2-5,TGTGCCAGTAGTCTGACGGCGGTGGGGGAGACCCAGTACTTC,CASSLTAVGETQYF
TRBV29-1,NA,TRBD1,TRBJ2-1,TGCAGCGTTGAAGGGCAGGGGGCCCCCTTTGGATACAATGAGCAGTTCTTC,CSVEGQGAPFGYNEQFF
TRBV5-4,NA,TRBD1,TRBJ1-1,TGTGCCAGCAGGGGTGGGACAGGGGGTTTAAGGGACACTGAAGCTTTCTTT,CASRGGTGGLRDTEAFF
TRBV2,NA,NA,TRBJ2-5,TGTGCCAGCCTAACAATTGAGACCCAGTACTTC,CASLTIETQYF
TRBV19,NA,NA,TRBJ1-2,TGTGCCAGTAGTATGGGTACGGTTAACTATGGCTACACCTTC,CASSMGTVNYGYTF
TRBV7-6,NA,TRBD2,TRBJ2-1,TGTGCCAGCGGGCCCCGGGACGGACTAGCGGCATACAATGAGCAGTTCTTC,CASGPRDGLAAYNEQFF
TRBV18,NA,TRBD1,TRBJ1-2,TGTGCCAGCTCACCACTCGGGACAGGCCTATCATCTAACTATGGCTACACCTTC,CASSPLGTGLSSNYGYTF
TRBV5-1,NA,TRBD1,TRBJ1-1,TGCGCCAGCAGCTTGGGGACAGGGAAGGACACTGAAGCTTTCTTT,CASSLGTGKDTEAFF
TRBV4-1,few,NA,TRBJ2-7,TGCGCCAGCAGCCAAGTATATGACAGATTTTACGAGCAGTACTTC,CASSQVYDRFYEQYF
TRBV3-1/TRBV3-2,few,NA,TRBJ1-4,TGTGCCAGCAGCCTCCGGGTCAACTCTTTTGCAACTAATGAAAAACTGTTTTTT,CASSLRVNSFATNEKLFF
TRBV7-7,NA,NA,TRBJ2-5,TGTGCCAGCAGCCCCCCCGGAGGGATGGAGACCCAGTACTTC,CASSPPGGMETQYF
TRBV11-2,NA,NA,TRBJ2-5,TGTGCCAGCAGCTCCGGGGGACAGCAAGAGACCCAGTACTTC,CASSSGGQQETQYF
TRBV13,NA,TRBD2,TRBJ2-3,TGTGCCAGCAGCTCCGGGTACGGGACTAGCGTCCCGACGCAGTATTTT,CASSSGYGTSVPTQYF
TRBV3-1/TRBV3-2,once,NA,TRBJ2-7,TGTGCCAGCAGCCAAGGTCCCGGTAGTCCCTACGAGCAGTACTTC,CASSQGPGSPYEQYF
TRBV5-1,NA,TRBD1,TRBJ2-7,TGCGCCAGCAGCCCTGGACAGGGGGCCGGACGCGAGCAGTACTTC,CASSPGQGAGREQYF
TRBV11-2,NA,NA,TRBJ2-7,TGTGCCAGCAGCGCCCACTACGAGCAGTACTTC,CASSAHYEQYF
TRBV9,once,NA,TRBJ1-6,TGTGCCAGCAGCGTAGCCCCTGATTCACCCCTCCACTTT,CASSVAPDSPLHF
TRBV6-1,NA,NA,TRBJ1-2,TGTGCCAGCAGTGATACTGGCAGGGAACCGAGCTATGGCTACACCTTC,CASSDTGREPSYGYTF
TRBV5-6,NA,TRBD2,TRBJ2-3,TGTGCCAGCAGCGCCACTCTAGCGGGAGGTAACACAGATACGCAGTATTTT,CASSATLAGGNTDTQYF
TRBV30,NA,NA,TRBJ2-1,TGTGCCTGGAGTTTGGGGAACTACAATGAGCAGTTCTTC,CAWSLGNYNEQFF
TRBV30,NA,NA,TRBJ2-3,TGTGCCTGGAGTGACGGGGGCCATACAGATACGCAGTATTTT,CAWSDGGHTDTQYF
TRBV2,NA,NA,TRBJ2-7,TGTGCCAGCAGAGCTTACTACGAGCAGTACTTC,CASRAYYEQYF
TRBV3-1/TRBV3-2,NA,NA,TRBJ1-1,TGTGCCAGCAGCCAAGCGGGGTTTGAAGCTTTCTTT,CASSQAGFEAFF
TRBV12-3/TRBV12-4,NA,NA,TRBJ2-3,TGTGCCAGCAGTTCCAGGGTGGCTACGCAGTATTTT,CASSSRVATQYF
TRBV7-9,NA,NA,TRBJ1-1,TGTGCCAGCAGGCCAGAGGCGGGGGTTGGGAAGAACACTGAAGCTTTCTTT,CASRPEAGVGKNTEAFF
TRBV19,NA,TRBD1,TRBJ1-6,TGTGCCAGTAGGGGACAGGGGCGGAATTCACCCCTCCACTTT,CASRGQGRNSPLHF
TRBV18,NA,NA,TRBJ1-3,TGTGCCAGCTCACTCGCCGATGGAAACACCATATATTTT,CASSLADGNTIYF
TRBV19,NA,NA,TRBJ1-1,TGTGCCAGTAGTTGGGAGACCCTGAACACTGAAGCTTTCTTT,CASSWETLNTEAFF
TRBV15,NA,NA,TRBJ2-7,TGTGCCACCAGCAGAGATTGGCAGTCCAGCTCCTACGAGCAGTACTTC,CATSRDWQSSSYEQYF
TRBV6-6,NA,NA,TRBJ1-3,TGTGCCAGCAGTCTAGCTGACAGCTCTGGAAACACCATATATTTT,CASSLADSSGNTIYF
TRBV2,few,NA,TRBJ2-7,TGTGCCAGCAGTGAAGAGGGGACGAATGACTACGAGCAGTACTTC,CASSEEGTNDYEQYF
TRBV6-2/TRBV6-3,NA,NA,TRBJ1-6,TGTGCCAGCAGCCCCGGGGCCAATCCCACCCTCCACTTT,CASSPGANPTLHF
TRBV15,NA,NA,TRBJ1-2,TGTGCCACCAGCAGTGAACAGTTCTATGGCTACACCTTC,CATSSEQFYGYTF
TRBV19,NA,TRBD1,TRBJ1-2,TGTGCCAGTGCAGCTCCCGGCGGGAGTGACAGGGACTACACCTTC,CASAAPGGSDRDYTF
TRBV5-1,NA,NA,TRBJ2-2,TGCGCCAGCAGCTTGGATCAAACCAGCCGGGAGCTGTTTTTT,CASSLDQTSRELFF
TRBV19,NA,NA,TRBJ2-7,TGTGCCAGTAGTATAGACAGGGATGGAGCCTACGAGCAGTACTTC,CASSIDRDGAYEQYF
TRBV5-1,once,NA,TRBJ1-1,TGCGCCAGCAGCTTGGACTGGGACACTGAAGCTTTCTTT,CASSLDWDTEAFF
TRBV7-9,NA,TRBD2,TRBJ2-7,TGTGCCAGCAGCCCGCCGGGACTAGCGGCTACCTACGAGCAGTACTTC,CASSPPGLAATYEQYF
TRBV6-1,NA,NA,TRBJ2-7,TGTGCCAGCAGTGAAGAGGCGGGACAGAGCTACGAGCAGTACTTC,CASSEEAGQSYEQYF
TRBV11-2,NA,NA,TRBJ1-1,TGTGCCAGCAGCCCTTGGGGTGGGAGGAGCAGCGACACTGAAGCTTTCTTT,CASSPWGGRSSDTEAFF
TRBV7-2,NA,TRBD2,TRBJ2-3,TGTGCCAGCAGCTTAACGTCCAGCGGGGGAGCTAGCACAGATACGCAGTATTTT,CASSLTSSGGASTDTQYF
TRBV6-1,NA,TRBD1,TRBJ1-3,TGTGCCAGCAGTGAAGGCGTCAGGGGGCAAGGAAACACCATATATTTT,CASSEGVRGQGNTIYF
TRBV2,NA,NA,TRBJ2-5,TGTGCCAGCAAGCCTGAGGGAGAGACCCAGTACTTC,CASKPEGETQYF
TRBV11-2,NA,NA,TRBJ2-2,TGTGCCAGCAGCTTAGCCGGGGAGCTGTTTTTT,CASSLAGELFF